This passage covers 9 T cell receptor beta chains from one sample sequenced in a study of blood T cell repertoires in COVID-19. TCRdb's table, derived via immunoSEQ multiplex PCR, lists solely in-frame clones and lacks some. The sample contains 85,000 to 95,000 clones, 60% to 85% of which appear only once. Sequenced sample: peripheral blood. The source of these receptors is a man between 65 and 85 years old with acute or convalescent COVID-19.

The J gene is TRBJ2-5, the V gene TRBV3-1 (or the pseudogene TRBV3-2), with D hard to call. CDR3 length equals 12 residues. V dropped 5 bases and J dropped 0 bases, with 4 bases sitting between them. The V gene's germline CDR1 is LGHDT and CDR2 YNNKEL (reference sequence). The CDR3, as DNA: TGTGCCAGCAGCGAGTACCAAGAGACCCAGTACTTC. This sequence encodes CASSEYQETQYF.

V and J are TRBV4-1 and TRBJ1-4; D not resolved. The ends were cut back, 1 base at V and 0 bases at J, with 6 bases in the middle. CDR1 and CDR2 (germline): MGHRA, YSYEKL. The CDR3 totals 15 residues. CDR3 amino acids: CASSQVESTNEKLFF. The CDR3 DNA follows: TGCGCCAGCAGCCAAGTAGAGTCAACTAATGAAAAACTGTTTTTT.

In this sample, this clone turned up a few times. This sequence joins TRBV14 and TRBJ2-7; weak D call: TRBD2 (5 bases). Trimming removed 1 base at V and 0 bases at J, with 7 bases between. Germline CDR1 and CDR2: SGHDN and FVKESK. The CDR3 contains 14 residues. CDR3 amino acids: CASSQVTSSYEQYV. CDR3 in DNA: TGTGCCAGCAGCCAAGTTACTAGCTCCTACGAGCAGTACGTC.

This clone showed up just a few times. As DNA, the CDR3 is TGTGCCATCAGTGGCCAGGGGGCGGTTGGCTACACCTTC. Translating it yields CAISGQGAVGYTF. The genes are TRBV10-3 and TRBJ1-2, with 8 bases that match TRBD1. This CDR3 region has 13 residues. J gave up 7 bases and V 4 bases, and 5 bases lay outside the gene matches. The germline V gene has CDR1 ENHRY and CDR2 SYGVKD.

The chain links TRBV19 to TRBJ2-1, with D tentatively TRBD2 (5 bases). The CDR3 consists of 17 residues. Deletions cut 1 base from V and 7 bases from J, with 20 bases between. Germline CDR1 and CDR2: LNHDA and SQIVND (reference sequence). The CDR3 loop is CASSIGGSGDSINEQFF. CDR3 bases: TGTGCCAGTAGTATAGGCGGAAGCGGAGATAGTATAAATGAGCAGTTCTTC. Combining the CDR3 with reference TRBV19 and TRBJ2-1 gives the whole variable domain DGGITQSPKYLFRKEGQNVTLSCEQNLNHDAMYWYRQDPGQGLRLIYYSQIVNDFQKGDIAEGYSVSREKKESFPLTVTSAQKNPTAFYLCASSIGGSGDSINEQFFGPGTRLTVL.

The V call is TRBV28, the J call TRBJ2-6; 9 bases map to TRBD1. This CDR3 has 16 residues. Trimming took 6 bases from V and 0 from J; bases not matched to a gene: 3. Per germline, CDR1 MDHEN and CDR2 SYDVKM. The CDR3 coding sequence is TGTGCCAGCAGGACACAGGGGGCCTCTGGGGCCAACGTCCTGACTTTC. Amino acids: CASRTQGASGANVLTF.

The chain recombines TRBV5-1 with TRBJ2-1; D unresolved. The CDR3 is 15 amino acids. CDR1 is SGHRS and CDR2 is YFSETQ in the germline V gene. The V gene lost 2 bases and the J gene lost 2 bases, with 11 bases spanning the gap. In DNA form, the CDR3 reads TGCGCCAGCAGCTTCAGAATTCCCACCTACAATGAGCAGTTCTTC. This gives the protein CASSFRIPTYNEQFF.

This chain joins TRBV15 and TRBJ2-7; 7 nucleotides match TRBD1. V dropped 2 bases and J dropped 5; count of bases not matched to a gene: 3. Germline V gene lookup returns CDR1 LNHNV and CDR2 YYDKDF (reference sequence). The CDR3 contains 13 residues. The CDR3 spells CATSRLTGDEQYV. The CDR3 nucleotides read TGTGCCACCAGCAGACTTACAGGGGACGAGCAGTACGTC.

The J gene is TRBJ2-2, the V gene TRBV4-1; TRBD2 matches 7 bases. This CDR3 is 13 amino acids long. CDR1 is MGHRA, CDR2 YSYEKL, per germline. DNA of the CDR3: TGCGCTCCGCAGCAGGGAGGGACCGGGGAGCTGTTTTTT. Protein product: CAPQQGGTGELFF.